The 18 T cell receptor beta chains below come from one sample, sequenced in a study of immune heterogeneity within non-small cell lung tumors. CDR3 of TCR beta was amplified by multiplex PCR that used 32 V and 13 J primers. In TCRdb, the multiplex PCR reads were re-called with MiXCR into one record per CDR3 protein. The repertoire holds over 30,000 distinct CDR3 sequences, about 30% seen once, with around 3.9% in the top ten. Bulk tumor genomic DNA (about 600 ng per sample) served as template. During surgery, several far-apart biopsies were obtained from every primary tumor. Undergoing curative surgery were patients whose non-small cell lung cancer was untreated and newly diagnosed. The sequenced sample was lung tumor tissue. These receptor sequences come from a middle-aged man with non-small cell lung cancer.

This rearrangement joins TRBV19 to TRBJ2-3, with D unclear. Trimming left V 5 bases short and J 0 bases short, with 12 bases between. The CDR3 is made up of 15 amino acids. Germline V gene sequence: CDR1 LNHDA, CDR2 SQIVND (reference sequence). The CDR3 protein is CASSFGIVSTDTQYF. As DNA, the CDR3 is TGTGCCAGTAGTTTTGGGATAGTAAGCACAGATACGCAGTATTTT.

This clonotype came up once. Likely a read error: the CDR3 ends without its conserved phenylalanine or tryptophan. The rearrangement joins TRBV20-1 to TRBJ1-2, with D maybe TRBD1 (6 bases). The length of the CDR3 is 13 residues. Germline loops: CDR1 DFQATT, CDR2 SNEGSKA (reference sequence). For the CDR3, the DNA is TGCAGCGCTAGCGACAGGTCGATACGGGGCTACACCCTC. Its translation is CSASDRSIRGYTL.

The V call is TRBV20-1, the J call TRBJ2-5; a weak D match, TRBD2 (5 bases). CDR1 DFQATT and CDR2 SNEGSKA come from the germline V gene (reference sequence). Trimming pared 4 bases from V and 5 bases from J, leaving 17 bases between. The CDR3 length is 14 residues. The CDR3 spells CSATVPTSRETQYF. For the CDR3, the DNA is TGCAGTGCTACGGTCCCTACTAGTAGGGAGACCCAGTACTTC.

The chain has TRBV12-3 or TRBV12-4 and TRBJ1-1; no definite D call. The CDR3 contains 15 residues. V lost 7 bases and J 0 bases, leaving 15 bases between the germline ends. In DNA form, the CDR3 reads TGTGCCAGCACCCAGGCAGGAGTTATGAACACTGAAGCTTTCTTT. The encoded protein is CASTQAGVMNTEAFF.

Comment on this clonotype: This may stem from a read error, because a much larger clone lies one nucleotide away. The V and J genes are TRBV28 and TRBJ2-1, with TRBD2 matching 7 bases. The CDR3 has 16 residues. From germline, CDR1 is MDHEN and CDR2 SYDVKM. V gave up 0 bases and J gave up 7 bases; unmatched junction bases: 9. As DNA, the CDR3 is TGTGCCAGCAGTTTATGGAGGGCGGGAGTGGGAAATGAGCAGTTCTTC. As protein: CASSLWRAGVGNEQFF.

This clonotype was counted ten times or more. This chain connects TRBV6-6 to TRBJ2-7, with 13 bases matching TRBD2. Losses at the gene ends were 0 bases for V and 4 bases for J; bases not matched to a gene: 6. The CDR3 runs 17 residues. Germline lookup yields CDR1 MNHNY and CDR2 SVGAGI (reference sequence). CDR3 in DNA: TGTGCCAGCAGTTACTCGATGTTGACTAGCGGGAGGTACGAGCAGTACTTC. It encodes CASSYSMLTSGRYEQYF.

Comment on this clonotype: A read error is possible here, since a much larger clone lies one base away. For the CDR3, the DNA is TGTCCCATCAGTGTGGGTCCGAGGGAGAAGGCTTTCTTT. It specifies CPISVGPREKAFF. The V call is TRBV10-3, the J call TRBJ1-1; D is ambiguous. The CDR3 consists of 13 residues. Per germline, CDR1 ENHRY and CDR2 SYGVKD.

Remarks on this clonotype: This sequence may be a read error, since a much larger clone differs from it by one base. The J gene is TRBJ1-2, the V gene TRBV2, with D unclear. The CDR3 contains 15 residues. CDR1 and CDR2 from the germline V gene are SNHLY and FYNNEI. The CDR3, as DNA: TGTGCCAGCAGTGAATTTAAACAGAACATCTATGTCTACACCTTC. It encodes CASSEFKQNIYVYTF.

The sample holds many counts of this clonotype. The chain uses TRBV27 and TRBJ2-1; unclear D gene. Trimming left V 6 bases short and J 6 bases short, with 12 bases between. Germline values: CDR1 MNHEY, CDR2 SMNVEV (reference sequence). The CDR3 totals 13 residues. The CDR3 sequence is CASRDLGLNEQFF. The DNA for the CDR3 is TGTGCCAGCAGAGATTTAGGGCTCAATGAGCAGTTCTTC.

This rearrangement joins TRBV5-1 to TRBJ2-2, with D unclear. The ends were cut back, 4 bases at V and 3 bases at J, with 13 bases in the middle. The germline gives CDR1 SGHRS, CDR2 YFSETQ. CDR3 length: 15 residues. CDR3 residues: CASSLYGGDTGELFF. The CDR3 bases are TGCGCCAGCAGCCTTTACGGTGGGGACACCGGGGAGCTGTTTTTT. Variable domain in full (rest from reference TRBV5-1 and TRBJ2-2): KAGVTQTPRYLIKTRGQQVTLSCSPISGHRSVSWYQQTPGQGLQFLFEYFSETQRNKGNFPGRFSGRQFSNSRSEMNVSTLELGDSALYLCASSLYGGDTGELFFGEGSRLTVL.

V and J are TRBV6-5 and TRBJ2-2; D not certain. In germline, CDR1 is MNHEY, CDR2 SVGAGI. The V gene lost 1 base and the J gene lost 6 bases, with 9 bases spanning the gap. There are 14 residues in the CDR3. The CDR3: CASSYYGPSGELFF. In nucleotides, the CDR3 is TGTGCCAGCAGTTACTACGGGCCCTCCGGGGAGCTGTTTTTT.

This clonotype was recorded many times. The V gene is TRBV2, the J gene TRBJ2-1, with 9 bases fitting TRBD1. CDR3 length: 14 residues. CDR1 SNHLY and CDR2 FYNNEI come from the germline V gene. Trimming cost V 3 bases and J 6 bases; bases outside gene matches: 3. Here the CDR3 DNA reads TGTGCCAGCAGTGACCGGGACAGGGCCAATGAGCAGTTCTTC. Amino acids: CASSDRDRANEQFF. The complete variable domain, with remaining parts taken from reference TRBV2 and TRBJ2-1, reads EPEVTQTPSHQVTQMGQEVILRCVPISNHLYFYWYRQILGQKVEFLVSFYNNEISEKSEIFDDQFSVERPDGSNFTLKIRSTKLEDSAMYFCASSDRDRANEQFFGPGTRLTVL.

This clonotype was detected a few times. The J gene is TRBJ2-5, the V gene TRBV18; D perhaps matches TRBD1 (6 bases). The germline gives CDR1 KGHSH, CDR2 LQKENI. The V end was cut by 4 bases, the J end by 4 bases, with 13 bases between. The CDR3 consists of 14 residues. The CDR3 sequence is CASSLGQSIETQYF. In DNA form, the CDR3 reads TGTGCCAGCTCACTAGGACAGTCAATAGAGACCCAGTACTTC.

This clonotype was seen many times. This CDR3 reads CSVGWQDYGYTF. The CDR3 DNA sequence: TGCAGCGTTGGTTGGCAGGACTATGGCTACACCTTC. The gene calls are TRBV29-1 and TRBJ1-2; D remains ambiguous. Trimming removed 4 bases at V and 3 bases at J, with 9 bases between. The CDR3 runs to 12 residues. Germline V gene lookup returns CDR1 SQVTM and CDR2 ANQGSEA. Based on the CDR3 plus reference TRBV29-1 and TRBJ1-2, the full variable domain is SAVISQKPSRDICQRGTSLTIQCQVDSQVTMMFWYRQQPGQSLTLIATANQGSEATYESGFVIDKFPISRPNLTFSTLTVSNMSPEDSSIYLCSVGWQDYGYTFGSGTRLTVV.

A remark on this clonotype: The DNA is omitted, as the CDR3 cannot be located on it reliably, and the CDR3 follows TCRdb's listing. CDR3 loop: CSARGVASGSSEKFF. The chain is built from TRBV20-1 and TRBJ2-1; no check of the table's D call, TRBD2, against the DNA was made. The germline CDR1 and CDR2 sequences are DFQATT and SNEGSKA (reference sequence). The CDR3 length is 15 residues, termini included.

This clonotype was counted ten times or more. CDR3 sequence: CASSYSGLAGQNTGELFF. CDR3 nucleotide sequence: TGTGCCAGCAGTTACTCCGGACTAGCGGGGCAGAACACCGGGGAGCTGTTTTTT. V usage is TRBV6-5 and J usage is TRBJ2-2; 12 bases align to TRBD2. This CDR3 contains 18 residues. The J segment lost 1 base and the V segment lost 0 bases, leaving 3 bases of the junction unmatched. Per germline, CDR1 MNHEY and CDR2 SVGAGI.

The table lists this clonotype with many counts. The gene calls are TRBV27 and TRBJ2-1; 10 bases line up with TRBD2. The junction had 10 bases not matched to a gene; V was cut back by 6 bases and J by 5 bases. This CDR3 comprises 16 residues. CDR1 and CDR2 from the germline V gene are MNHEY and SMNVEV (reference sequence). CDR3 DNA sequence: TGTGCCAGCAGCCCAGAGGCAGCGGGAGGGAACAATGAGCAGTTCTTC. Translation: CASSPEAAGGNNEQFF.

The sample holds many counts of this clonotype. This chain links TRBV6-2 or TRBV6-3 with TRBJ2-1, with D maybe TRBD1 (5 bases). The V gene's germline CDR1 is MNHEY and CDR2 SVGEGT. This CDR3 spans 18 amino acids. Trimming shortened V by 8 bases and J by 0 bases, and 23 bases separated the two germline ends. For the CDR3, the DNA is TGTGCCAGCGGGTCAGTACGAGCAGGGCTAGGCTCCTACAATGAGCAGTTCTTC. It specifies CASGSVRAGLGSYNEQFF.